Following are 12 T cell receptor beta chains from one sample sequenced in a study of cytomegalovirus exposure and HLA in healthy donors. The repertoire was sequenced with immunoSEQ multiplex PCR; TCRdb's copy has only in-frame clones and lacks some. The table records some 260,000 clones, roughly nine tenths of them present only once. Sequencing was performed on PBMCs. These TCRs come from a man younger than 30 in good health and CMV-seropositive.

CDR3 amino acids: CAIKSSGDSYEQYF. The CDR3 nucleotides read TGTGCCATCAAGAGCTCAGGAGACTCCTACGAGCAGTACTTC. The V and J genes are TRBV10-3 and TRBJ2-7; D call uncertain. The germline V and J ends were trimmed by 7 bases and 0 bases, with 13 bases remaining between them. The length of the CDR3 is 14 residues. In germline, CDR1 is ENHRY, CDR2 SYGVKD.

The CDR3 reads CASSFALELGEQFF. CDR3 in DNA: TGTGCCAGCAGTTTCGCCCTAGAGCTCGGTGAGCAGTTCTTC. The chain has TRBV27 and TRBJ2-1, with unresolved D. Germline values: CDR1 MNHEY, CDR2 SMNVEV (reference sequence). V was trimmed by 3 bases and J by 9 bases, leaving 15 bases between them. CDR3 length equals 14 residues.

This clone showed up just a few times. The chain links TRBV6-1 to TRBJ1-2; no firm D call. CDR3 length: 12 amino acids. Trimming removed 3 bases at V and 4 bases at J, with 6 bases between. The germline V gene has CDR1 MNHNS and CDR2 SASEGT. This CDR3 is CASSDQVYGYTF. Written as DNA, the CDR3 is TGTGCCAGCAGTGACCAAGTCTATGGCTACACCTTC.

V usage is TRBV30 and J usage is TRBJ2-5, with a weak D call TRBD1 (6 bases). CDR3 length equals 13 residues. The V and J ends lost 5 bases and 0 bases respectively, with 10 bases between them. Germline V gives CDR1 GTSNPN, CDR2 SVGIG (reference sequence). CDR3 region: CAWLDRYQETQYF. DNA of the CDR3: TGTGCCTGGTTGGACAGATACCAAGAGACCCAGTACTTC.

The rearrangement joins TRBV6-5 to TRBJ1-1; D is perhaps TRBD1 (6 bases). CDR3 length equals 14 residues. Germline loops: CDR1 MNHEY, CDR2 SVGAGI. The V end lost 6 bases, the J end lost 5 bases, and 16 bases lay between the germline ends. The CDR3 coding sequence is TGTGCCAGCAGCCGTGACAGGTGGGGGACTGAAGCTTTCTTT. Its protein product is CASSRDRWGTEAFF.

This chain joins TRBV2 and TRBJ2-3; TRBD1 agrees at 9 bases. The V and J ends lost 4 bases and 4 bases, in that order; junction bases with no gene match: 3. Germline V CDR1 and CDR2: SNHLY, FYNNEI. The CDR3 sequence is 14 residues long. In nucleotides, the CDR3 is TGTGCCAGCAGTGTACAGGGGGCTCCAGATACGCAGTATTTT. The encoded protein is CASSVQGAPDTQYF.

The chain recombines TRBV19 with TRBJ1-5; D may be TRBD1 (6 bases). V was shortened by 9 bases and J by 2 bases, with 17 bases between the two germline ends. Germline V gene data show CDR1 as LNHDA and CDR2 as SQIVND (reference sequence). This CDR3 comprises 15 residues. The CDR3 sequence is CASRQEPGGNQPQHF. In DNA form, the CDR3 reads TGTGCCAGCCGACAGGAACCGGGGGGCAATCAGCCCCAGCATTTT.

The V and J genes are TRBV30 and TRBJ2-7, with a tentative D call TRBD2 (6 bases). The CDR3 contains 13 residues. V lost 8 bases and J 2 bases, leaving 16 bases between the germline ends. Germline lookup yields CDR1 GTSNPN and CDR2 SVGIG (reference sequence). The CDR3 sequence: CAMGLPLTYEQYF. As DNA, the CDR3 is TGTGCCATGGGACTCCCCCTTACCTACGAGCAGTACTTC.

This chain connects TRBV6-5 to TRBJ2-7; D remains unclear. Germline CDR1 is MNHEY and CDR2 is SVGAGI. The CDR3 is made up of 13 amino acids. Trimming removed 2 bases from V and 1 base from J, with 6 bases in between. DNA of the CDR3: TGTGCCAGCAGTTACGCAGAGTCCTACGAGCAGTACTTC. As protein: CASSYAESYEQYF.

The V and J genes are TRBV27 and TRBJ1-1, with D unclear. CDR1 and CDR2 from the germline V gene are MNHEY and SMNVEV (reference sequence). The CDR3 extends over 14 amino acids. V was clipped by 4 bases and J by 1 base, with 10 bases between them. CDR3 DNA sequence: TGTGCCAGCAGTTCTGGGCTTGCGAACACTGAAGCTTTCTTT. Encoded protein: CASSSGLANTEAFF.

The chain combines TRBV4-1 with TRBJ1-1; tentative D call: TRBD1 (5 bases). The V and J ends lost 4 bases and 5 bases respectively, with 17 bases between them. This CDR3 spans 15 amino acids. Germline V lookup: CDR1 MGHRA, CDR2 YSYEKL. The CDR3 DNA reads TGCGCCAGCAGCCCTAGCGGGCAGGGTGGGACTGAAGCTTTCTTT. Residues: CASSPSGQGGTEAFF.

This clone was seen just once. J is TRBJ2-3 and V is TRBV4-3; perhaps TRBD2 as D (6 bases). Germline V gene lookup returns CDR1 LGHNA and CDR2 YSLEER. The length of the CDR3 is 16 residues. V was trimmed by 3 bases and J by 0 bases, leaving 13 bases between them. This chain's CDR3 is CASSQLWGDSTDTQYF. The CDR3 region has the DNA TGCGCCAGCAGCCAGTTATGGGGGGACAGCACAGATACGCAGTATTTT.